This TCR beta chain stems from a study of monozygotic twins with inflammatory bowel disease. Study-wide points: Telling apart the different T cell subtypes was not possible.

Per the germline V gene, CDR1 is DFQATT and CDR2 is SNEGSKA (reference sequence). This CDR3 region has 15 residues. Molecular identifiers with 6-nucleotide sample barcodes were added during cDNA synthesis via template switching. TCRalpha along with TCRbeta cDNA was subjected to two nested PCRs lasting approximately 16 and 9 cycles. With the 5' RACE reads reprocessed, TCRdb shows one record per CDR3 protein and no DNA. Its listing shows about 300,000 distinct CDR3 sequences. As to this clonotype: Its matching antigen is unknown.

The V and J genes are TRBV20-1 and TRBJ1-2; the TRBD1 assignment by TCRdb is unverifiable without DNA. This sequence originates from a human donor with ulcerative colitis or Crohn's disease, or a healthy co-twin of an affected twin (not recorded which). Sequencing was performed on blood. The CDR3 region is CSAPTIGTGWYGYTF.